Listed below are T cell receptor beta chains from one sample, sequenced in a study of cytomegalovirus exposure and HLA in healthy donors. Repertoires were generated with immunoSEQ multiplex PCR, while TCRdb's copy carries only in-frame clones and drops some. Of 95,000 to 110,000 clones in the sample, roughly 9.1% were seen once. Sequenced sample: PBMCs. The receptors originated from a man aged 40-55 years in good health and CMV-seropositive. CDR3s include the opening cysteine and the closing phenylalanine or tryptophan. Each record gives: clone size, D gene, J gene, V gene, CDR3 DNA, CDR3 protein. A D gene is named only where the DNA matches it firmly. Clone size is shown for a subset of rows, as once, few, many or a class of expanded clone.

. | . | TRBJ1-1 | TRBV7-2 | TGTGCCAGCAGCCCCCGACAGGCCGCTTTCTTT | CASSPRQAAFF
few | TRBD2 | TRBJ2-4 | TRBV14 | TGTGCCAGCAGCCCTCGAGCGGGAGGGTATTTAGCCAAAAACATTCAGTACTTC | CASSPRAGGYLAKNIQYF
. | . | TRBJ1-5 | TRBV15 | TGTGCCACCAGCTTTCCGGGTTCAGGCAATCAGCCCCAGCATTTT | CATSFPGSGNQPQHF
. | TRBD1 | TRBJ2-1 | TRBV5-8 | TGTGCCAGCAGCGCCGGACAGGGTGCGGCCGGCAATGAGCAGTTCTTC | CASSAGQGAAGNEQFF
. | TRBD1 | TRBJ2-5 | TRBV15 | TGTGCCACCAGCAGAGGGACAGGAACTCAAGAGACCCAGTACTTC | CATSRGTGTQETQYF
. | . | TRBJ1-1 | TRBV11-3 | TGTGCCAGCAGCTTAGACAGGTCCACTGAAGCTTTCTTT | CASSLDRSTEAFF
few | . | TRBJ2-7 | TRBV18 | TGTGCCAGCACTCACCTGGGGGGAGAGATCTACGAGCAGTACTTC | CASTHLGGEIYEQYF
. | . | TRBJ2-7 | TRBV10-3 | TGTGCCATCAGTGATTATAAATACGAGCAGTACTTC | CAISDYKYEQYF
. | TRBD2 | TRBJ2-7 | TRBV7-9 | TGTGCCAGCAGCCCCGGACTAGCGGCCGCCTACGAGCAGTACTTC | CASSPGLAAAYEQYF
few | . | TRBJ1-3 | TRBV19 | TGTGCCAGTAGTATAGTGGCGGGAGCCGGAAACACCATATATTTT | CASSIVAGAGNTIYF
. | . | TRBJ2-1 | TRBV4-2 | TGTGCCAGCAGCCAATTTAGCGGTGGCTACAATGAGCAGTTCTTC | CASSQFSGGYNEQFF